One and the same sample provided the 5 T cell receptor beta chains below, sequenced in a study of cytomegalovirus exposure and HLA in healthy donors. Here immunoSEQ multiplex PCR was the method, and the copy in TCRdb shows in-frame clones only, minus some. The table includes some 60,000 clones, around 96% detected once. The sample comprised PBMCs. Receptor source: a young man in good health and CMV-seronegative.

This clone was picked up one time. The chain employs TRBV7-2 and TRBJ2-5; 13 positions agree with TRBD2. V trimming: 0 bases; J trimming: 2 bases; junction bases outside the gene matches: 6. The length of the CDR3 is 18 residues. Germline V gives CDR1 SGHTA, CDR2 FQGNSA. Written as DNA, the CDR3 is TGTGCCAGCAGCTTAGCACTAGCGGGAGGGGGGGAACAAGAGACCCAGTACTTC. Protein: CASSLALAGGGEQETQYF.

This chain connects TRBV15 to TRBJ2-1; D gene uncertain. This CDR3 is built from 13 residues. V lost 3 bases, J lost 4 bases, and 7 bases lay in between. Per the germline V gene, CDR1 is LNHNV and CDR2 is YYDKDF (reference sequence). CDR3 in amino acids: CATSSARYNEQFF. DNA of the CDR3: TGTGCCACCAGCAGCGCGAGATACAATGAGCAGTTCTTC.

This clone was recorded only once. The chain combines TRBV11-2 with TRBJ1-2; 9 bases are a match to TRBD1. The CDR3 contains 16 residues. The ends lost 6 bases at V and 4 bases at J; junction bases unmatched: 12. From germline, CDR1 is SGHAT and CDR2 FQNNGV. CDR3 DNA: TGTGCCAGCAGGTCCGGGACAGGGATTCTAGGCTATGGCTACACCTTC. It specifies CASRSGTGILGYGYTF.

This chain links TRBV29-1 with TRBJ2-1, with 7 nucleotides matching TRBD1. Germline V lookup: CDR1 SQVTM, CDR2 ANQGSEA. The V segment lost 2 bases and the J segment 4 bases; nucleotides outside the gene matches: 11. This CDR3 has 16 amino acids. CDR3 in DNA: TGCAGCGTTGAAAACTTAGGGGGCGCCGGTTACAATGAGCAGTTCTTC. Protein: CSVENLGGAGYNEQFF.

Here the CDR3 DNA reads TGTGCCAGCACGGCAGGAAACTATGGCTACACCTTC. Protein sequence: CASTAGNYGYTF. This chain connects TRBV2 to TRBJ1-2; D is unclear. The length of the CDR3 is 12 residues. Trimming removed 7 bases at V and 2 bases at J, with 8 bases between. Germline-derived CDR1 and CDR2 are SNHLY and FYNNEI.